This TCR beta chain was sequenced in a study of vaccination and CD4 T cells after COVID-19. Study-wide context: No peptide, an HIV-1 Nef pool, or a CEFX pool was what each control culture received.

Treatment described: roughly ten-day PBMC culture with coronavirus spike peptide pools or control peptides (ViraFEST assay). V was pared by 6 bases and J by 0 bases, with 9 bases between. In germline, CDR1 is SQVTM, CDR2 ANQGSEA. The CDR3 covers 14 residues. A word on this clonotype: Antigen unknown.

The Oncomine TCR Beta short-read assay was applied to DNA of cultured CD4+ T cells. TCRdb itself ran the PCR reads through MiXCR, one entry per CDR3 protein. The sample gives about 10,000 distinct CDR3 sequences, roughly 50% of which show up once; 30% to 35% is in the top ten. The chain is built from TRBV29-1 and TRBJ1-6, with D hard to call. The specimen sequenced was CD4+ T cells from blood, cultured in vitro. The receptor was derived from a human donor who had recovered from COVID-19. For the CDR3, the DNA is TGCAGCGTCTCGGACGACTCCTATAATTCACCCCTCCACTTT. Amino acids: CSVSDDSYNSPLHF.